This T cell receptor beta chain appears in the sequencing data of a study of radiation and T cells in renal cell carcinoma. Findings and limits, study-wide: In blood, top tumor clones expanded by 2 weeks, shrinking by 4. Baseline intratumoral clonotype presence is unknown without pretreatment biopsies.

The sample's time point: blood 4 weeks post-SBRT, at nephrectomy. The treatment here: 15 Gy SBRT to primary tumor, nephrectomy 4 weeks later. Nephrectomy followed 15 Gy stereotactic body radiation by 4 weeks. Clear cell pathology was present in this patient's renal cell carcinoma. The data were produced by immunoSEQ multiplex PCR, yet TCRdb's version contains in-frame clones alone and is incomplete. The sample has about 140,000 clones, 75% to 90% seen once; the top ten hold around 17%. A remark on this clone: The antigen is not known.

This sequence originates from a woman aged 45 to 65 with renal cell carcinoma. The sample was blood, taken from a patient whose treatment included radiotherapy and nephrectomy.

CDR3 loop: CASSIDGYAVGYTF. CDR3 in DNA: TGTGCCAGTAGTATCGACGGCTACGCGGTTGGCTACACCTTC. J is TRBJ1-2 and V is TRBV19, with unresolved D. This CDR3 region has 14 residues. Germline V lookup: CDR1 LNHDA, CDR2 SQIVND (reference sequence). Trimming cost V 3 bases and J 7 bases, with 15 bases left between them.